This TCR beta chain was recorded in a study of blood T cell repertoires in COVID-19 (TCRdb year 2020). With regard to the full study: Collaborator samples came from the United States, Italy and Spain and covered acute and convalescent phases of COVID-19. The samples were drawn from the first 160 participants of the ongoing ImmuneRACE study and from 1,254 subjects provided by 6 global collaborators. The repertoires were made available in a free public database intended to serve as a resource for research on the immune response to SARS-CoV-2. A de-identified subject ID, COVID-19 status, age in years and sex were almost always included in the sample metadata. Where available, HLA class I and class II types were obtained from metadata supplied by the sample provider rather than from assay-based typing. The dataset comprised deeply sampled blood TCRbeta repertoires from subjects exposed to, actively infected with, or recovered from COVID-19. The material from the prospective study consisted of cDNA or gDNA derived from T cells, B-cell-depleted T cells, or PBMCs. Here is what the overall study found, with its caveats: Clinical and demographic metadata were provided uncurated, with the amount varying by source and participant.

Participants in the prospective study were enrolled through a virtual design, were aged about 18 to 90 years, and lived in 24 United States geographic areas. Cohort assignment in the prospective study relied on participant-reported clinical history from a screening survey and a study questionnaire. Exposed participants had been in contact, within 2 weeks of entering the study, with a person who had a PCR-confirmed or clinician-diagnosed case of COVID-19. Each participant in the prospective study had whole blood, serum and a nasopharyngeal or oropharyngeal swab collected by mobile phlebotomists. Additional blood draws and questionnaires over an approximately 2-month period could optionally be provided by prospective study participants. Blood samples from the prospective study were shipped frozen or at room temperature prior to DNA extraction. The immunoSEQ Assay, a bias-controlled multiplex PCR, was used to amplify TCRbeta CDR3 regions from genomic DNA. Per the original workflow: Within the assay, amplification of reference gene primers was used to estimate how many nucleated cells each sample contained. To quantify the absolute abundance of each unique TCRbeta CDR3 rearrangement, sequence reads were collapsed and filtered. For each sample, productive Simpson clonality was calculated by taking the square root of Simpson's diversity index across productive rearrangements. TCRdb obtained this table from immuneACCESS and retained in-frame rearrangements with V and J assigned. These tables miss some clones; where compared with another copy, unresolved V genes account for less than half of the shortfall, and the remainder is unexplained. V and J calls and clone size are given by that table; D and trimming were obtained from the DNA. A total of around 160,000 clones appear in this sample, less than 90% of them only once. The biggest ten clones account for 5% to 7% of the sample.

Comments on this clone: What antigen it recognizes has not been identified. No base qualities exist here, and no much larger clone lies one base off it.

The junction carries 10 bases between V and J, which are trimmed by 5 bases and 1 base respectively. The cysteine opens and the phenylalanine closes a CDR3 of 14 amino acids. CDR3 DNA only is kept here, 42 bases in frame from base 1. The germline V gene (reference sequence) sets CDR1 to LNHDA and CDR2 to SQIVND. The receptor's source is a woman aged 50 to 60 who had been exposed to COVID-19. The source material was PBMCs or T cells enriched from blood (not recorded which). Recombination connected TRBV19 to TRBJ2-3; confidence is insufficient to name the D gene. The CDR3 protein sequence reads: CASSGLGGTDTQYF. The DNA reads TGTGCCAGTAGTGGCCTTGGAGGCACAGATACGCAGTATTTT.